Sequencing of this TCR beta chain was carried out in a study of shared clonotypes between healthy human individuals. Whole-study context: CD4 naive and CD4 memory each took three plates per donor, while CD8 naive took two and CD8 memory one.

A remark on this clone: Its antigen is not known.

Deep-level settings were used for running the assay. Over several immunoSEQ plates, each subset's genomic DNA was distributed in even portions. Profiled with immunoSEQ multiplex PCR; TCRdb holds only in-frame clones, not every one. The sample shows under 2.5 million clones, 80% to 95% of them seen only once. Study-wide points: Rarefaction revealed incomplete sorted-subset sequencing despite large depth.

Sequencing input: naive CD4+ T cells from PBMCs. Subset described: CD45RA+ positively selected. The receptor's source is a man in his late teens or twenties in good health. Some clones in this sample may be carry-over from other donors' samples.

The CDR3 protein is CASSLIGQAGYTF. The CDR3, as DNA: TGTGCCAGCAGCTTAATAGGCCAGGCAGGCTACACCTTC. This chain links TRBV7-3 with TRBJ1-2; D remains unclear. Trimming pared 1 base from V and 8 bases from J, leaving 11 bases between. The CDR3 is 13 amino acids. Looked up from germline, CDR1 is SGHTA and CDR2 is FQGTGA.